Below, one T cell receptor (beta chain) is given with its context. The entry originates in a study of shared clonotypes between healthy human individuals. The CDR3 consists of 15 residues. The V gene's germline CDR1 is LNHNV and CDR2 YYDKDF (reference sequence). The V gene lost 4 bases and the J gene lost 6 bases, with 16 bases spanning the gap. The assay was immunoSEQ multiplex PCR, and TCRdb's table has in-frame clones only and misses some. The repertoire has a few million clones, 92% of them found once; the top ten carry approximately 0.41%. This receptor was taken from a man between 18 and 29 years old in good health. Some clones in this sample may be carry-over from other donors' samples. This chain joins TRBV15 and TRBJ2-1; either TRBD1 or TRBD2 may fit D (5 bases each). The sequencing input was naive CD4+ T cells from PBMCs. Subset defined: CD45RA+ positively selected. This chain's CDR3 is CATSTWGTNLNEQFF. CDR3 bases: TGTGCCACCAGCACGTGGGGGACCAACCTCAATGAGCAGTTCTTC.